Listed here are 27 T cell receptor beta chains from one sample, sequenced in a study of metastatic and nonmetastatic thyroid tumors. MiXCR reprocessed the PCR reads for TCRdb. The sample lists 43,000 or so clones, roughly 15% occurring once. Thyroid surgery took place with no prior treatment in any patient. What was sequenced was blood. The origin of the receptors is a female donor with papillary thyroid cancer or a benign thyroid nodule (not recorded which). Some clones in this sample may be carry-over from other donors' samples.

This clone was counted between two and nine times. The gene calls are TRBV5-6 and TRBJ2-1; tentative D call: TRBD2 (6 bases). The CDR3 contains 14 residues. V was clipped by 4 bases and J by 6 bases, with 14 bases between them. Germline loops: CDR1 SGHDT, CDR2 YYEEEE. The CDR3 sequence is CASSRDLAFNEQFF. The CDR3 DNA reads as TGTGCCAGCAGCCGGGACTTGGCTTTCAATGAGCAGTTCTTC.

The count of this clone is one. J is TRBJ2-7 and V is TRBV3-1, with 7 bases lining up with TRBD1. The germline CDR1 and CDR2 sequences are LGHDT and YNNKEL (reference sequence). CDR3 size: 15 residues. The J segment lost 2 bases and the V segment lost 5 bases, leaving 9 bases of the junction unmatched. The CDR3 DNA reads as TGTGCCAGCAGCGCCCGACAGGGCGTGGCCTACGAGCAGTACTTC. Residues: CASSARQGVAYEQYF.

This clone was counted many times. The V gene is TRBV5-1, the J gene TRBJ2-7; D might be TRBD2 (5 bases). The V gene lost 3 bases and the J gene lost 0 bases, with 13 bases spanning the gap. CDR1 and CDR2 from the germline V gene are SGHRS and YFSETQ. The CDR3 is 15 residues long. This CDR3 reads CASSWGPGFSYEQYF. CDR3 nucleotide sequence: TGCGCCAGCAGCTGGGGTCCGGGGTTCTCCTACGAGCAGTACTTC.

This rearrangement joins TRBV14 to TRBJ2-7; no clear D. CDR3 length equals 13 residues. The ends were cut back, 1 base at V and 2 bases at J, with 6 bases in the middle. Looked up from germline, CDR1 is SGHDN and CDR2 is FVKESK. CDR3 nucleotides: TGTGCCAGCAGCCAAGTAAGAACCTACGAGCAGTACTTC. This sequence encodes CASSQVRTYEQYF.

A remark on this clone: A much larger clonotype is one base distant, so this may be a read error. The V and J genes are TRBV30 and TRBJ1-5, with a weak D call TRBD1 (5 bases). This CDR3 region has 13 residues. Trimming removed 3 bases at V and 1 base at J, with 7 bases between. The germline V gene encodes CDR1 GTSNPN and CDR2 SVGIG (reference sequence). CDR3 protein: CAWSWDSNQPQHF. The CDR3 coding sequence is TGTGCCTGGAGCTGGGACAGCAATCAGCCCCAGCATTTT.

This clone was recorded at least ten times. The gene calls are TRBV19 and TRBJ1-2, with TRBD1 identical over 7 bases. Germline loops: CDR1 LNHDA, CDR2 SQIVND (reference sequence). The CDR3 is made up of 15 amino acids. The trim removed 1 base at V and 2 bases at J, leaving 4 bases unmatched. The CDR3 is CASSIAGRGNYGYTF. In DNA, the CDR3 is TGTGCCAGTAGTATAGCAGGCAGGGGGAACTATGGCTACACCTTC.

This sequence joins TRBV6-5 and TRBJ2-7; 9 bases fit TRBD1. Germline V gives CDR1 MNHEY, CDR2 SVGAGI. Trimming at V came to 6 bases and at J to 2 bases, leaving 5 bases not matched to a gene. The CDR3 has 14 amino acids. The CDR3, as DNA: TGTGCCAGCAGCTACGGACAGGGGACCTACGAGCAGTACTTC. It codes for CASSYGQGTYEQYF.

This clone appeared a few times. J is TRBJ2-5 and V is TRBV12-3 or TRBV12-4, with no clear D. With 1 base removed from V and 4 bases from J, the gap between germline ends came to 7 bases. There are 13 residues in the CDR3. The CDR3: CASSLVFAETQYF. The CDR3 DNA is TGTGCCAGCAGTTTAGTTTTTGCAGAGACCCAGTACTTC.

This clone occurred a few times. Just one base apart from a much larger clone, this may be a read error. The rearrangement uses TRBV4-1 and TRBJ2-1, with D possibly matching TRBD1 (5 bases). V lost 3 bases and J 9 bases, leaving 15 bases between the germline ends. The germline V gene encodes CDR1 MGHRA and CDR2 YSYEKL. This CDR3 spans 14 amino acids. The CDR3 nucleotides read TGCGCCAGCAGCCATCCTCCCCGTGGGGCTGAGCAGTTCTTC. Amino acids: CASSHPPRGAEQFF.

The sample holds many counts of this clone. The V and J genes are TRBV27 and TRBJ2-3; TRBD2 aligns across 7 bases. Trimming took 0 bases from V and 2 from J; bases not matched to a gene: 17. Looked up from germline, CDR1 is MNHEY and CDR2 is SMNVEV (reference sequence). CDR3 length: 20 residues. The CDR3 here is CASSLSTGRAVERSTDTQYF. As DNA, the CDR3 is TGTGCCAGCAGTTTATCTACGGGGAGGGCTGTAGAGCGGTCCACAGATACGCAGTATTTT.

This clone was detected many times. V gene TRBV6-5 combines with J gene TRBJ1-1, with 8 bases fitting TRBD1. V lost 1 base to trimming and J lost 4 bases; unmatched junction nucleotides: 5. This CDR3 comprises 15 residues. CDR1 is MNHEY, CDR2 SVGAGI, per germline. Here the CDR3 DNA reads TGTGCCAGCAGTTACTTAGGACAGGGACTCACTGAAGCTTTCTTT. Its translation: CASSYLGQGLTEAFF.

Note on this clone: The junction and the germline gene differ at one end; a read error may be behind it. In the same sample, other DNA sequences code for this CDR3. The chain employs TRBV6-4 and TRBJ1-2; unclear D gene. The CDR3 sequence is 13 residues long. The V gene's germline CDR1 is MRHNA and CDR2 SNTAGT. CDR3 loop: CASSDSGEGGYTF. As DNA, the CDR3 is TGTGCCAGCAGTGACTCAGGAGAGGGTGGCTACACATTC.

A remark on this clone: One junction end disagrees with the germline gene, perhaps due to a read error. This chain uses TRBV12-3 or TRBV12-4 with TRBJ2-6; no reliable D call. The CDR3 contains 12 residues. The CDR3 here is CASLSGANVLTF. CDR3 DNA: TGTGCCAGCCTTTCTGGTGCCAACGTCCTGACTTTC.

This clone was seen repeatedly, ten times or more. CDR3 coding DNA: TGTGCCAGTAGTATTTTTGTACAGGGGGACTATGGCTACACCTTC. The encoded protein is CASSIFVQGDYGYTF. The genes are TRBV19 and TRBJ1-2, with TRBD1 identical over 8 bases. CDR1 is LNHDA and CDR2 is SQIVND in the germline V gene (reference sequence). The CDR3 loop spans 15 amino acids. V shed 3 bases, J shed 3 bases, and the junction held 6 bases outside the gene matches.

J is TRBJ2-5 and V is TRBV11-2, with D uncertain. This CDR3 spans 13 amino acids. V lost 7 bases to trimming and J lost 5 bases, with 14 bases between them. Per the germline V gene, CDR1 is SGHAT and CDR2 is FQNNGV. CDR3 sequence (DNA): TGTGCCAGCATCGGCTTCACCTACGAGACCCAGTACTTC. This encodes CASIGFTYETQYF.

Note on this clone: One junction end does not reproduce the germline sequence, and a read error may be involved. The chain couples TRBV28 to TRBJ2-1; 8 nucleotides match TRBD1. The germline V gene has CDR1 MDHEN and CDR2 SYDVKM. This CDR3 has 15 amino acids. The CDR3 DNA sequence: TGTGCCAGCAGTCGCTCGGACAGGGTATACAATGGGCAGTTCTTC. It codes for CASSRSDRVYNGQFF.

Turning to this clone: This may come from a read error, since a much larger clone is one base off. The chain is built from TRBV7-2 and TRBJ1-5, with D uncertain. The CDR3 is 15 amino acids. Germline V lookup: CDR1 SGHTA, CDR2 FQGNSA. Trimming took 5 bases from V and 2 from J, leaving 13 bases between them. CDR3 coding DNA: TGTGCCAGCAGCCTGATCATGGGAGGCAATCAGCCCCAGCATTTT. Its translation is CASSLIMGGNQPQHF.

This clone was recorded many times. The chain carries TRBV29-1 and TRBJ2-1; tentative D call: TRBD2 (5 bases). CDR3 size: 13 residues. The germline V and J ends were trimmed by 3 bases and 7 bases, with 13 bases remaining between them. Germline assignment: CDR1 SQVTM and CDR2 ANQGSEA. The chain's CDR3 is CSVDAWERNEQFF. The CDR3 bases are TGCAGCGTTGATGCGTGGGAGCGGAATGAGCAGTTCTTC.

The chain carries TRBV19 and TRBJ1-2; possibly TRBD1 for D (6 bases). V shed 9 bases and J shed 8 bases, with 22 bases lying between them. Germline CDR1 and CDR2: LNHDA and SQIVND (reference sequence). The CDR3 contains 14 residues. CDR3 sequence: CASRTELSMSGYTF. CDR3 coding DNA: TGTGCCAGCAGGACAGAATTATCTATGTCGGGCTACACCTTC.

This clone appeared many times. Written as DNA, the CDR3 is TGCGCCAGCAGCGAGGACAGTAAGGGGGAAAAACTGTTTTTT. It encodes CASSEDSKGEKLFF. The chain is built from TRBV5-1 and TRBJ1-4, with D maybe TRBD1 (6 bases). Germline values: CDR1 SGHRS, CDR2 YFSETQ. The germline V and J ends were trimmed by 4 bases and 8 bases, with 15 bases remaining between them. The CDR3 has 14 amino acids. The full variable domain, rest sourced from reference TRBV5-1 and TRBJ1-4, is KAGVTQTPRYLIKTRGQQVTLSCSPISGHRSVSWYQQTPGQGLQFLFEYFSETQRNKGNFPGRFSGRQFSNSRSEMNVSTLELGDSALYLCASSEDSKGEKLFFGSGTQLSVL.

The V gene is TRBV2, the J gene TRBJ2-3; possibly TRBD2 for D (6 bases). Germline V gene sequence: CDR1 SNHLY, CDR2 FYNNEI. The CDR3 loop spans 13 amino acids. Trimming shortened V by 8 bases and J by 2 bases, and 11 bases separated the two germline ends. CDR3 sequence (DNA): TGTGCCAGCCTCGGGACTTACACAGATACGCAGTATTTT. Its translation: CASLGTYTDTQYF.

This clone was found many times. The rearrangement joins TRBV7-6 to TRBJ2-5; TRBD1 matches at 8 bases. The V segment lost 8 bases and the J segment 5 bases; nucleotides outside the gene matches: 13. This CDR3 has 15 amino acids. Germline-derived CDR1 and CDR2 are SGHVS and FNYEAQ. DNA for the CDR3: TGTGCCAGCCAAGAACAACCAGGGGGCGCGGAGACCCAGTACTTC. Translation: CASQEQPGGAETQYF.

In nucleotides, the CDR3 is TGTGCCAGCAGTCCCGCGGGCCCGAATCAGCCCCAGCATTTT. Its protein is CASSPAGPNQPQHF. The chain joins TRBV27 to TRBJ1-5; D call uncertain. CDR3 length: 14 amino acids. V was trimmed by 5 bases and J by 4 bases, leaving 12 bases between them. The germline V gene encodes CDR1 MNHEY and CDR2 SMNVEV (reference sequence).

The rearrangement links TRBV20-1 to TRBJ2-2, with D tentatively TRBD1 or TRBD2 (5 bases each). Germline assignment: CDR1 DFQATT and CDR2 SNEGSKA (reference sequence). V was cut by 5 bases and J by 13 bases, with 17 bases left in between. This CDR3 is 12 amino acids long. The CDR3 loop reads CSAWDLPRGLFF. CDR3 nucleotides: TGCAGTGCTTGGGACCTCCCTAGGGGGCTGTTTTTT.

This clone was picked up many times. The gene calls are TRBV5-4 and TRBJ2-7; 10 bases line up with TRBD2. V dropped 0 bases and J dropped 4; count of bases not matched to a gene: 7. This CDR3 region has 16 residues. CDR1 and CDR2 from the germline V gene are SGHNT and YYREEE (reference sequence). For the CDR3, the DNA is TGTGCCAGCAGCTTGGATCTAGCGGGAGAAGGTTACGAGCAGTACTTC. Translated, it gives CASSLDLAGEGYEQYF.

In its sample, this clone was seen many times. This sequence joins TRBV7-9 and TRBJ2-5, with 8 bases fitting TRBD1. Germline V gene data show CDR1 as SEHNR and CDR2 as FQNEAQ (reference sequence). CDR3 length: 15 amino acids. After removal of 5 bases from V and 5 bases from J, the junction contained 10 bases not matched to a gene. The CDR3 region has the DNA TGTGCCAGCAGCGCCAGACAGGGGAAATTGGAGACCCAGTACTTC. Its protein is CASSARQGKLETQYF.

This clone was recorded many times. This chain connects TRBV7-9 to TRBJ2-1; D not resolved. V was pared by 0 bases and J by 1 base, with 4 bases between. This CDR3 comprises 14 residues. CDR1 is SEHNR, CDR2 FQNEAQ, per germline (reference sequence). CDR3 DNA: TGTGCCAGCAGCTTAGCGGGGTCCTACAATGAGCAGTTCTTC. This codes for CASSLAGSYNEQFF.